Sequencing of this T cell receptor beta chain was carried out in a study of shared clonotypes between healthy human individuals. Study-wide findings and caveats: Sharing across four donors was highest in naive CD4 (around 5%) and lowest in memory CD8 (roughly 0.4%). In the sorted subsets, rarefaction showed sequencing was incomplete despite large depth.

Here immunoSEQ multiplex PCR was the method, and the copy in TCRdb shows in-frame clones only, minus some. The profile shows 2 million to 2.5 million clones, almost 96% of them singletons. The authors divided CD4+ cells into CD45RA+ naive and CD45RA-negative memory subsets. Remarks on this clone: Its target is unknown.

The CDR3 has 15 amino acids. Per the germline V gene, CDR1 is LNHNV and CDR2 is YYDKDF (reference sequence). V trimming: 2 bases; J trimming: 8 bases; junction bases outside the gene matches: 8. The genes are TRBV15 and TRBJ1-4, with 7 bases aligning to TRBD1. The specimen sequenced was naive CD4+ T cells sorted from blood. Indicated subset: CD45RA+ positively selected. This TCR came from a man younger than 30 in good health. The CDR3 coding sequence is TGTGCCACCAGCAGACCAGACAGGGTGGGGGAAAAACTGTTTTTT. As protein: CATSRPDRVGEKLFF.